The clone carrying this T cell receptor beta chain was seen once. Repertoires were generated with immunoSEQ multiplex PCR, while TCRdb's copy carries only in-frame clones and drops some. This sample carries under 25,000 clones, just over 85% of them seen once, and the ten largest clones take 8%. This sample is drawn from a study of T cell changes during pregnancy in multiple sclerosis. Germline V gene sequence: CDR1 LGHNA, CDR2 YNFKEQ. The CDR3 spans 15 residues. The V and J ends lost 9 bases and 1 base respectively, with 16 bases between them. Here the sequenced sample was CD8+ T cells from peripheral blood mononuclear cells, taken in the first trimester of pregnancy. The V call is TRBV4-2, the J call TRBJ1-5; the D gene is possibly TRBD1 (5 bases). This receptor was taken from a female donor in good health, enrolled as a control in a pregnancy study. Here the CDR3 DNA reads TGTGCCAGTGCACACTTGGGGGGGAGCAATCAGCCCCAGCATTTT. Residues: CASAHLGGSNQPQHF.